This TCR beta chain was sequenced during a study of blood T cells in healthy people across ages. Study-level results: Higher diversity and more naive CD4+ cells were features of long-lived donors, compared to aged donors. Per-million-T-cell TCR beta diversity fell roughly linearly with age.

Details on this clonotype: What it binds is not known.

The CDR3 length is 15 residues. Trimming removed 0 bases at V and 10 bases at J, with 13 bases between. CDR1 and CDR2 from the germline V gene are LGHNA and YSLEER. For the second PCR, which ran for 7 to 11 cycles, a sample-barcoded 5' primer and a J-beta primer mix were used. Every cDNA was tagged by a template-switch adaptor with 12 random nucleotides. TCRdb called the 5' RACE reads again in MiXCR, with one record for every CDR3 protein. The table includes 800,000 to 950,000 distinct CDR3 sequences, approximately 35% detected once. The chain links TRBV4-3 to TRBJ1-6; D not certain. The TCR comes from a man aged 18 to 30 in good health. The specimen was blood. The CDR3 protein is CASSQDPGIGSPLHF. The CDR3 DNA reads TGCGCCAGCAGCCAAGATCCGGGGATAGGGTCACCCCTCCACTTT.